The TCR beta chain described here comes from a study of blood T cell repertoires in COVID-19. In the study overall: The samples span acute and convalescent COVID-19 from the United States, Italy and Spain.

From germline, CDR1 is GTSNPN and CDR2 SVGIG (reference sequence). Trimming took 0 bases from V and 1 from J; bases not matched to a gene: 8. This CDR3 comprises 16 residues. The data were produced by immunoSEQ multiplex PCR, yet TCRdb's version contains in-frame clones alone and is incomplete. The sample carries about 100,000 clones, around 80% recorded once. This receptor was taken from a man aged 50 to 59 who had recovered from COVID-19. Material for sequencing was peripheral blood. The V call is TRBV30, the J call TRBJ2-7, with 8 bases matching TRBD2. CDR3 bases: TGTGCCTGGAGTGTGTTCACGCGGGGGGATTCCTACGAGCAGTACTTC. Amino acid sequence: CAWSVFTRGDSYEQYF. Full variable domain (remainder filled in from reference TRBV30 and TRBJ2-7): SQTIHQWPATLVQPVGSPLSLECTVEGTSNPNLYWYRQAAGRGLQLLFYSVGIGQISSEVPQNLSASRPQDRQFILSSKKLLLSDSGFYLCAWSVFTRGDSYEQYFGPGTRLTVT.